This is a list of T cell receptor beta chains from one sample in a study of cytomegalovirus exposure and HLA in healthy donors. Data came from immunoSEQ multiplex PCR; TCRdb stores just in-frame clones and leaves some out. The repertoire holds fewer than 200,000 clones, with roughly 79% as singletons. What was sequenced was PBMCs. The source of these receptors is a male donor in good health and CMV-seropositive. Both conserved end residues are trimmed from each CDR3. Fields, in order: V gene, J gene, D gene, CDR3 protein. The D gene is left open where the match is weak.

V gene: TRBV19; J gene: TRBJ1-6; D gene: TRBD1; CDR3 protein: ASSRIGQGGSPLH
V gene: TRBV5-1; J gene: TRBJ1-1; D gene: TRBD1; CDR3 protein: ASSPYRGRTEAF
V gene: TRBV5-6; J gene: TRBJ2-1; D gene: .; CDR3 protein: ASSWGLGDDYEQF
V gene: TRBV6-6; J gene: TRBJ2-6; D gene: .; CDR3 protein: ASSSKSTGANVLT
V gene: TRBV4-2; J gene: TRBJ2-6; D gene: TRBD1; CDR3 protein: ASSQDSRTGIGANVLT
V gene: TRBV4-1; J gene: TRBJ2-7; D gene: TRBD1; CDR3 protein: ASSQVWDRGRRMAYEQY
V gene: TRBV5-6; J gene: TRBJ1-5; D gene: .; CDR3 protein: ASSLASTGNQPQH
V gene: TRBV15; J gene: TRBJ2-7; D gene: .; CDR3 protein: ATSKGSEGHEQY
V gene: TRBV6-1; J gene: TRBJ1-6; D gene: .; CDR3 protein: ASSERISPLH
V gene: TRBV7-7; J gene: TRBJ1-3; D gene: .; CDR3 protein: ASSPRRASCSGNTIY
V gene: TRBV6-5; J gene: TRBJ1-6; D gene: TRBD1; CDR3 protein: ASSSGTGYNSPLH
V gene: TRBV10-1; J gene: TRBJ2-2; D gene: TRBD2; CDR3 protein: ASSAGGSNTGELF
V gene: TRBV4-1; J gene: TRBJ2-1; D gene: TRBD2; CDR3 protein: ASSQGPSGGPEQF
V gene: TRBV7-2; J gene: TRBJ2-7; D gene: .; CDR3 protein: ASSLGQKYEQY
V gene: TRBV7-7; J gene: TRBJ2-5; D gene: .; CDR3 protein: ASSRDSQETQY
V gene: TRBV7-9; J gene: TRBJ1-2; D gene: TRBD1; CDR3 protein: ASRPDRGTYGYT
V gene: TRBV30; J gene: TRBJ2-7; D gene: TRBD1; CDR3 protein: AWGQGALVQY
V gene: TRBV7-9; J gene: TRBJ2-7; D gene: TRBD2; CDR3 protein: ASTLQAGGISEQY
V gene: TRBV6-6; J gene: TRBJ2-7; D gene: TRBD2; CDR3 protein: ASRPVAGGYEQY
V gene: TRBV21-1; J gene: TRBJ2-3; D gene: .; CDR3 protein: ASSSPVTSGGPQGTDTQY
V gene: TRBV6-1; J gene: TRBJ1-6; D gene: .; CDR3 protein: ASSEAGHRGVH
V gene: TRBV14; J gene: TRBJ1-6; D gene: TRBD1; CDR3 protein: ASRPNQGAVNSPLH
V gene: TRBV12-5; J gene: TRBJ1-6; D gene: TRBD1; CDR3 protein: ASGLVGTGEEFSPLH
V gene: TRBV25-1; J gene: TRBJ2-5; D gene: .; CDR3 protein: ASSERLGGGETQY
V gene: TRBV20-1; J gene: TRBJ1-2; D gene: .; CDR3 protein: SVHRNYGYT
V gene: TRBV30; J gene: TRBJ2-7; D gene: TRBD2; CDR3 protein: AWSSPPRLAGGYEQY
V gene: TRBV2; J gene: TRBJ2-5; D gene: .; CDR3 protein: ASRLQELQETQY
V gene: TRBV10-3; J gene: TRBJ1-5; D gene: .; CDR3 protein: AIKGGPESNQPQH
V gene: TRBV5-1; J gene: TRBJ1-4; D gene: TRBD1; CDR3 protein: ASSSGTGVPNEKLF
V gene: TRBV7-9; J gene: TRBJ1-2; D gene: .; CDR3 protein: ASTTSREVGYT
V gene: TRBV25-1; J gene: TRBJ2-3; D gene: TRBD2; CDR3 protein: ASSSGTSGGRGADTQY
V gene: TRBV5-6; J gene: TRBJ1-2; D gene: TRBD1; CDR3 protein: ASSRRTGVGYT
V gene: TRBV4-3; J gene: TRBJ1-1; D gene: .; CDR3 protein: ASSQVGTVGAF
V gene: TRBV11-2; J gene: TRBJ2-7; D gene: TRBD1; CDR3 protein: ASSQGLGGTGGYEQY
V gene: TRBV6-6; J gene: TRBJ1-5; D gene: .; CDR3 protein: ASSRTGGNQPQH
V gene: TRBV2; J gene: TRBJ1-1; D gene: TRBD1; CDR3 protein: ASSEGQANTEAF
V gene: TRBV6-1; J gene: TRBJ1-2; D gene: TRBD1; CDR3 protein: ASSEALRTGTNYGYT
V gene: TRBV6-5; J gene: TRBJ1-6; D gene: .; CDR3 protein: ASRSDRSNSPLH
V gene: TRBV10-1; J gene: TRBJ1-1; D gene: .; CDR3 protein: ASSPADSTEAF
V gene: TRBV2; J gene: TRBJ1-1; D gene: TRBD1; CDR3 protein: ASSRDRGQTEAF
V gene: TRBV7-8; J gene: TRBJ2-3; D gene: TRBD2; CDR3 protein: ASSPWTSPRQY
V gene: TRBV10-1; J gene: TRBJ2-5; D gene: TRBD1; CDR3 protein: ASSESSGTGGETQY
V gene: TRBV4-1; J gene: TRBJ2-5; D gene: .; CDR3 protein: ASSRAPGHLQETQY
V gene: TRBV6-1; J gene: TRBJ1-5; D gene: .; CDR3 protein: ASKVGAGTQPQH